One sample yielded the 2 T cell receptor beta chains listed below, sequenced in a study of T cell clusters in autoimmune cytopenias (dated 2019 in TCRdb). For each sample, TRB amplification used about 0.25 ug of peripheral blood genomic DNA, equal to about 38,000 genome equivalents. The listed sequencing device is Illumina MiSeq. Multiplex PCR with a touch-down protocol amplified TRB rearrangements, with the TRB-A and TRB-B primer pools combined in a single tube. The reads, reprocessed by TCRdb, yield one row per CDR3 protein sequence and no DNA. The sample has about 11,000 distinct CDR3 sequences on record. The top ten clonotypes cover around 22% of the sample. These data were also reused for a study on T cell repertoires in aging, cancer and after chemotherapy.

What was sequenced was peripheral blood. These receptors came from a human donor in good health.

V usage is TRBV5-5 and J usage is TRBJ2-1. Germline V CDR1 and CDR2: SGHKS, YYEKEE (reference sequence). This CDR3 is built from 11 residues. This CDR3 is CASSLAYEQFF.

CDR3 protein: CASSLAFTGEFNTEAFF. The chain recombines TRBV11-1 with TRBJ1-1; TCRdb outputs TRBD1, but without DNA this stays unchecked. CDR1 is SGHAT, CDR2 FQDESV, per germline (reference sequence). This CDR3 has 17 amino acids.